A single sample is the source of the 30 T cell receptor beta chains below, sequenced in a study of tumour-infiltrating T cells in Burkitt lymphoma. Using immunoSEQ multiplex PCR, the repertoire was profiled, and TCRdb retains in-frame clones only, with some absent. The sample lists about 4,900 clones; roughly a tenth were seen once. Material for sequencing was tumor tissue. These receptors originate from a human donor with diffuse large B-cell lymphoma.

This chain uses TRBV19 with TRBJ1-2; TRBD1 is a possible D gene (5 bases). In germline, CDR1 is LNHDA, CDR2 SQIVND (reference sequence). Deletions cut 11 bases from V and 6 bases from J, with 16 bases between. The CDR3 is made up of 12 amino acids. CDR3 protein: CACRGLGDGYTF. CDR3 bases: TGTGCCTGTCGGGGACTGGGGGATGGCTACACCTTC.

This chain connects TRBV10-3 to TRBJ1-5, with a possible D match to TRBD1 (6 bases). This CDR3 region has 13 residues. V was pared by 4 bases and J by 3 bases, with 7 bases between. The germline V gene has CDR1 ENHRY and CDR2 SYGVKD. The CDR3 reads CAISGGPNQPQHF. The CDR3 DNA follows: TGTGCCATCAGTGGGGGGCCCAATCAGCCCCAGCATTTT.

This clone has a handful of counts. This chain joins TRBV6-5 and TRBJ1-2, with D perhaps matching TRBD1 (6 bases). The CDR3 runs to 14 residues. V shed 6 bases and J shed 0 bases, with 11 bases lying between them. CDR1 and CDR2 from the germline V gene are MNHEY and SVGAGI. The CDR3: CASSRGHSNYGYTF. The CDR3, as DNA: TGTGCCAGCAGCAGGGGACACTCTAACTATGGCTACACCTTC.

In this sample, this clone turned up a few times. The chain is built from TRBV11-2 and TRBJ1-6; D is ambiguous. This CDR3 spans 16 amino acids. Trimming shortened V by 0 bases and J by 10 bases, and 16 bases separated the two germline ends. Looked up from germline, CDR1 is SGHAT and CDR2 is FQNNGV. The CDR3, as DNA: TGTGCCAGCAGCTTAGATCTCGGGTTGGGTCTCTCACCCCTCCACTTT. This gives the protein CASSLDLGLGLSPLHF. Full variable domain (remainder filled in from reference TRBV11-2 and TRBJ1-6): EAGVAQSPRYKIIEKRQSVAFWCNPISGHATLYWYQQILGQGPKLLIQFQNNGVVDDSQLPKDRFSAERLKGVDSTLKIQPAKLEDSAVYLCASSLDLGLGLSPLHFGNGTRLTVT.

The chain links TRBV5-1 to TRBJ1-2; D unresolved. The CDR3 is 14 amino acids. Between the trimmed V and J ends, which lost 0 bases and 5 bases, there was a span of 11 bases. Germline assignment: CDR1 SGHRS and CDR2 YFSETQ. CDR3 bases: TGCGCCAGCAGCTTGGGTTGGATTCTGTATGGCTACACCTTC. It is translated as CASSLGWILYGYTF.

This clone was detected a few times. J is TRBJ2-2 and V is TRBV2; maybe TRBD1 (6 bases). Germline V lookup: CDR1 SNHLY, CDR2 FYNNEI. V was pared by 2 bases and J by 2 bases, with 9 bases between. This CDR3 contains 15 residues. Here the CDR3 reads CASSELDSNTGELFF. Here the CDR3 DNA reads TGTGCCAGCAGTGAACTGGACAGTAACACCGGGGAGCTGTTTTTT.

In its sample, this clone was seen a few times. The chain employs TRBV27 and TRBJ1-4; D unresolved. Trimming removed 6 bases from V and 1 base from J, with 18 bases in between. The CDR3 is 17 residues long. Germline CDR1 is MNHEY and CDR2 is SMNVEV (reference sequence). The CDR3 DNA reads TGTGCCAGCAGAATACGCGGGGTTGGGCGAACTAATGAAAAACTGTTTTTT. Protein sequence: CASRIRGVGRTNEKLFF.

This chain joins TRBV2 and TRBJ2-1; 8 nucleotides align to TRBD2. There are 13 residues in the CDR3. Germline values: CDR1 SNHLY, CDR2 FYNNEI. The V and J ends lost 3 bases and 15 bases, in that order; junction bases with no gene match: 10. The CDR3 DNA follows: TGTGCCAGCAGTGATCAAGCCGGGACTAGGGGGTTCTTC. Its protein is CASSDQAGTRGFF.

This clone came up a few times. The chain combines TRBV6-1 with TRBJ1-5, with D possibly TRBD1 on 6 matching bases. Germline V lookup: CDR1 MNHNS, CDR2 SASEGT. The CDR3 spans 15 residues. The V gene lost 4 bases and the J gene lost 3 bases, with 13 bases spanning the gap. The CDR3 loop reads CASSAVGGNNQPQHF. The CDR3 nucleotides are TGTGCCAGCAGTGCCGTCGGGGGCAACAATCAGCCCCAGCATTTT.

This clone came up a few times. The V gene is TRBV2, the J gene TRBJ1-1; possibly TRBD1 for D (5 bases). Germline loops: CDR1 SNHLY, CDR2 FYNNEI. This CDR3 comprises 14 residues. The V end was cut by 8 bases, the J end by 4 bases, with 17 bases between. CDR3 region: CASGSGGASTEAFF. In DNA, the CDR3 is TGTGCCAGCGGATCGGGAGGGGCGAGCACTGAAGCTTTCTTT.

The rearrangement joins TRBV19 to TRBJ1-5, with 7 positions matching TRBD1. Trimming removed 7 bases from V and 3 bases from J; junction bases left unmatched: 9. CDR1 LNHDA and CDR2 SQIVND come from the germline V gene (reference sequence). This CDR3 region has 15 residues. CDR3 sequence reads: CASKQGKLFNQPQHF. The CDR3 DNA reads as TGTGCCAGTAAACAGGGGAAGTTGTTCAATCAGCCCCAGCATTTT.

This clone was detected only a few times. The chain joins TRBV29-1 to TRBJ2-7, with D possibly matching TRBD2 (5 bases). With 7 bases removed from V and 2 bases from J, the gap between germline ends came to 18 bases. The CDR3 contains 14 residues. Germline assignment: CDR1 SQVTM and CDR2 ANQGSEA. For the CDR3, the DNA is TGCAGCGCCCCGGGCGAGTCGAGGGCCTACGAGCAGTACTTC. Translating gives CSAPGESRAYEQYF.

The rearrangement links TRBV28 to TRBJ1-2; D remains ambiguous. The CDR3 is 16 amino acids. V lost 5 bases to trimming and J lost 5 bases, with 21 bases between them. Looked up from germline, CDR1 is MDHEN and CDR2 is SYDVKM. CDR3 DNA sequence: TGTGCCAGCAGTACCCCGACCAGTTGGGCAACATATGGCTACACCTTC. Protein: CASSTPTSWATYGYTF.

The chain has TRBV7-9 and TRBJ1-2; no firm D call. V was shortened by 2 bases and J by 4 bases, with 11 bases between the two germline ends. CDR3 length: 14 amino acids. CDR1 is SEHNR, CDR2 FQNEAQ, per germline (reference sequence). The CDR3 DNA sequence: TGTGCCAGCAGCTTAATAGGACGTGGCTATGGCTACACCTTC. This translates into CASSLIGRGYGYTF.

This chain connects TRBV7-2 to TRBJ1-4, with 8 bases matching TRBD1. Germline CDR1 and CDR2: SGHTA and FQGNSA. The CDR3 has 17 amino acids. Germline trimming cut 5 bases from V and 0 bases from J; bases unmatched to any gene: 8. The CDR3 DNA reads as TGTGCCAGCAGCCTAAGACAGGGGTTTGCAACTAATGAAAAACTGTTTTTT. Its translation is CASSLRQGFATNEKLFF.

There are a few counts of this clone. This chain connects TRBV7-8 to TRBJ2-7; 7 bases agree with TRBD1. V was clipped by 4 bases and J by 2 bases; unmatched bases: 11. CDR3 length equals 16 residues. Per germline, CDR1 SGHVS and CDR2 FQNEAQ. CDR3 in amino acids: CASSSRTGEDAYEQYF. In DNA form, the CDR3 reads TGTGCCAGCAGCTCCCGGACAGGCGAGGATGCCTACGAGCAGTACTTC. Looking up the rest from reference TRBV7-8 and TRBJ2-7 gives the full variable domain: GAGVSQSPRYKVAKRGQDVALRCDPISGHVSLFWYQQALGQGPEFLTYFQNEAQLDKSGLPSDRFFAERPEGSVSTLKIQRTQQEDSAVYLCASSSRTGEDAYEQYFGPGTRLTVT.

This chain uses TRBV6-1 with TRBJ2-7, with TRBD2 matching over 9 bases. The CDR3 has 16 amino acids. V shed 3 bases, J shed 0 bases, and the junction held 6 bases outside the gene matches. The germline gives CDR1 MNHNS, CDR2 SASEGT. The CDR3 sequence: CASSDLSGGPSYEQYF. As DNA, the CDR3 is TGTGCCAGCAGTGATTTAAGCGGGGGGCCCTCCTACGAGCAGTACTTC.

The chain is built from TRBV10-2 and TRBJ2-7, with 11 positions matching TRBD1. V lost 6 bases and J lost 0; bases outside the gene matches: 4. The CDR3 is 15 amino acids. Germline assignment: CDR1 WSHSY and CDR2 SAAADI. The CDR3, as DNA: TGCGCCAGCAGGGACAGGGGGCAAAGCTCCTACGAGCAGTACTTC. This encodes CASRDRGQSSYEQYF.

The chain combines TRBV5-6 with TRBJ2-7; the D gene is possibly TRBD1 (6 bases). Trimming cost V 3 bases and J 2 bases, with 24 bases left between them. CDR1 and CDR2 from the germline V gene are SGHDT and YYEEEE. The CDR3 covers 18 residues. The DNA of the CDR3 is TGTGCCAGCAGCTCGATCGAGACACAGGGTTATGGGGCCTACGAGCAGTACTTC. Protein: CASSSIETQGYGAYEQYF.

This clone was counted a few times. The V and J genes are TRBV27 and TRBJ2-7; possible D gene TRBD2, 6 bases. Trimming took 7 bases from V and 3 from J, leaving 13 bases between them. CDR1 is MNHEY, CDR2 SMNVEV, per germline (reference sequence). The CDR3 has 13 amino acids. The DNA for the CDR3 is TGTGCCAGCACCGGGACTTTATTCTACGAGCAGTACTTC. It is translated as CASTGTLFYEQYF.

The chain is built from TRBV10-3 and TRBJ1-6; D ambiguous. V was clipped by 6 bases and J by 5 bases, with 11 bases between them. Per germline, CDR1 ENHRY and CDR2 SYGVKD. The CDR3 extends over 14 amino acids. The CDR3 here is CAIRGVSNNSPLHF. The CDR3 DNA reads TGTGCCATCAGGGGAGTGTCTAATAATTCACCCCTCCACTTT.

The gene calls are TRBV18 and TRBJ2-3, with no clear D. The CDR3 covers 13 residues. CDR1 is KGHSH, CDR2 LQKENI, per germline. V lost 0 bases to trimming and J lost 4 bases, with 5 bases between them. The chain's CDR3 is CASSPPSADTQYF. CDR3 sequence (DNA): TGTGCCAGCTCACCACCGAGCGCAGATACGCAGTATTTT. Drawing the rest from reference TRBV18 and TRBJ2-3, the complete variable domain is NAGVMQNPRHLVRRRGQEARLRCSPMKGHSHVYWYRQLPEEGLKFMVYLQKENIIDESGMPKERFSAEFPKEGPSILRIQQVVRGDSAAYFCASSPPSADTQYFGPGTRLTVL.

This clone was recorded a few times. The chain employs TRBV11-2 and TRBJ2-1, with D possibly matching TRBD1 (5 bases). Germline CDR1 SGHAT, CDR2 FQNNGV. V was clipped by 4 bases and J by 7 bases, with 17 bases between them. The CDR3 is 15 residues long. In DNA form, the CDR3 reads TGTGCCAGCAGCTCGAACTCGTGGGGCCTTAATGAGCAGTTCTTC. It specifies CASSSNSWGLNEQFF.

This chain's CDR3 is CASSYSSGVTEAFF. CDR3 nucleotide sequence: TGTGCCAGCAGTTACTCGTCTGGGGTCACTGAAGCTTTCTTT. The J gene is TRBJ1-1, the V gene TRBV6-5; unclear D gene. The CDR3 runs to 14 residues. Trimming took 0 bases from V and 4 from J, leaving 9 bases between them. Germline V lookup: CDR1 MNHEY, CDR2 SVGAGI.

This clone was detected a few times. The rearrangement joins TRBV6-5 to TRBJ1-6; D perhaps matches TRBD1 (6 bases). Germline CDR1 reads MNHEY; CDR2 reads SVGAGI. V was shortened by 6 bases and J by 7 bases, with 13 bases between the two germline ends. The CDR3 consists of 14 residues. The CDR3 protein is CASRYGQTNSPLHF. The CDR3 coding sequence is TGTGCCAGCAGATATGGACAGACGAATTCACCCCTCCACTTT.

This clone was observed a handful of times. The chain has TRBV6-1 and TRBJ1-5, with TRBD1 matching over 8 bases. The germline CDR1 and CDR2 sequences are MNHNS and SASEGT. J lost 2 bases, V lost 2 bases, and 5 bases had no gene match. The CDR3 runs to 16 residues. This chain's CDR3 is CASSEIAGQGNQPQHF. DNA of the CDR3: TGTGCCAGCAGTGAAATAGCGGGACAGGGCAATCAGCCCCAGCATTTT.

V is TRBV9 and J is TRBJ2-1; D is perhaps TRBD2 (6 bases). Germline V CDR1 and CDR2: SGDLS, YYNGEE. With 4 bases removed from V and 4 bases from J, the gap between germline ends came to 15 bases. CDR3 size: 15 residues. CDR3 DNA: TGTGCCAGCAGCCCAAGGGGCGGGGATTACAATGAGCAGTTCTTC. Amino acid sequence: CASSPRGGDYNEQFF.

The gene calls are TRBV7-2 and TRBJ1-4; D might be TRBD1 (5 bases). Germline CDR1 reads SGHTA; CDR2 reads FQGNSA. This CDR3 has 14 residues. V was trimmed by 4 bases and J by 4 bases, leaving 10 bases between them. CDR3 sequence (DNA): TGTGCCAGCAGCTCCGGGACCTATAATGAAAAACTGTTTTTT. It translates to CASSSGTYNEKLFF.

This sequence joins TRBV5-1 and TRBJ1-1, with 9 bases matching TRBD1. The V segment lost 4 bases and the J segment 4 bases; nucleotides outside the gene matches: 5. The germline V gene has CDR1 SGHRS and CDR2 YFSETQ. This CDR3 region has 14 residues. This chain's CDR3 is CASSTGQGFTEAFF. In nucleotides, the CDR3 is TGCGCCAGCAGCACGGGACAGGGCTTCACTGAAGCTTTCTTT.

V gene TRBV9 combines with J gene TRBJ1-5; unclear D gene. Looked up from germline, CDR1 is SGDLS and CDR2 is YYNGEE. V shed 4 bases and J shed 4 bases, with 9 bases lying between them. This CDR3 is built from 13 residues. The CDR3 DNA reads TGTGCCAGCAGCCAAACACCAAATCAGCCCCAGCATTTT. Protein sequence: CASSQTPNQPQHF.